What follows describes a single T cell receptor beta chain. The antigen remains undetermined. Around 10 milliliters of peripheral blood were drawn from each donor. The sample comes from a study of blood T cells in healthy people across ages. Notes on the study in general: A roughly linear age-dependent decrease characterized TCR beta diversity per million T cells.

The use of a sample-barcoded 5' primer and a J-beta primer mix characterized a second PCR of roughly 6 to 12 cycles. All cDNA molecules were each tagged by a template-switch adaptor with 12 random nucleotides. TCRdb ran MiXCR on the 5' RACE reads and lists one entry per CDR3 protein. The sample gives hundreds of thousands of distinct CDR3 sequences, about 55% of which show up once; roughly 37% is in the top ten. The CDR3 runs to 14 residues. Germline lookup yields CDR1 DFQATT and CDR2 SNEGSKA (reference sequence). This sequence originates from a man at least 80 years old in good health. The sequencing sample was made of blood. The rearrangement uses TRBV20-1 and TRBJ2-7; 8 nucleotides agree with TRBD2. The end of the DNA is better explained by TRBJ2-5, so the J call may be wrong. CDR3 region: CSAMSGSGIRTQYF. In DNA form, the CDR3 reads TGCAGTGCTATGAGCGGGAGCGGTATACGGACCCAGTACTTC.